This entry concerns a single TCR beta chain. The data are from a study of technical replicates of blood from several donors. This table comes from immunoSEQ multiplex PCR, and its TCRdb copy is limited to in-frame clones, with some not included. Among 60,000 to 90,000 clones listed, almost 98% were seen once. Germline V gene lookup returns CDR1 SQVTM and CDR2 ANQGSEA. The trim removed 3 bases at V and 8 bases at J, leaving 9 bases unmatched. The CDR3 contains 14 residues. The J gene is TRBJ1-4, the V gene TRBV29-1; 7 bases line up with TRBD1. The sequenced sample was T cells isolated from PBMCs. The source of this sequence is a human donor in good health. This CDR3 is CSVDLQGLGEKLFF. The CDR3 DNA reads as TGCAGCGTTGACTTACAGGGGCTTGGGGAAAAACTGTTTTTT.